This T cell receptor beta chain was profiled in a study of blood T cell repertoires in COVID-19. About the research overall: Donors in the United States, Italy and Spain gave samples during acute or convalescent COVID-19.

Produced via immunoSEQ multiplex PCR; TCRdb's table is partial and in-frame only. The sample shows about 47,000 clones, around 80% of them seen only once. Comment on this clone: This may be a read error: a much more frequent sequence differs by one nucleotide.

Germline V gives CDR1 LGHDT, CDR2 YNNKEL (reference sequence). V was pared by 5 bases and J by 3 bases, with 5 bases between. The CDR3 loop spans 11 amino acids. The clonotype was recovered from a woman older than 75 with COVID-19, enrolled during active disease. The V gene is TRBV3-1 (or the pseudogene TRBV3-2), the J gene TRBJ2-7; D uncertain. Sequenced: peripheral blood. The CDR3 loop is CASSTYYEQYF. The CDR3 DNA follows: TGTGCCAGCAGCACTTACTACGAGCAGTACTTC.